These 16 T cell receptor beta chains were sequenced from one sample in a study of T cell repertoires in cytomegalovirus infection (dated by TCRdb to between 2018 and 2021). Sample treatment or condition, as interpreted from the label and publication: in vitro stimulation with specific CMV peptide epitopes to enrich CMV-specific T cells. These receptors have no identified antigens. The sequencer listed for this sample is Illumina HiSeq 1500. TCRdb passed the public sequencing reads through fastp at Q25 and MiXCR, retaining productive beta sequences. One record per CDR3 amino acid sequence lists the most common genes and DNA. For this sample the table gives some 700,000 distinct CDR3 sequences, of which around 30% were detected only once. 18% of the sample comes from the top ten. The source was cultured PBMCs, collected from culture after CMV antigen stimulation. The receptors here all came from a human donor in good health (CMV status not recorded). Some clones in this sample may be carry-over from other donors' samples.

The V call is TRBV4-1, the J call TRBJ1-2; D remains ambiguous. CDR1 and CDR2 from the germline V gene are MGHRA and YSYEKL. CDR3 length equals 13 residues. V shed 0 bases and J shed 4 bases, with 6 bases lying between them. The CDR3, as DNA: TGCGCCAGCAGCCAAGAGGCCTCCTATGGCTACACCTTC. It yields the protein CASSQEASYGYTF.

This clonotype was recorded once. The J gene is TRBJ2-2, the V gene TRBV7-9, with D unresolved. Germline V gene lookup returns CDR1 SEHNR and CDR2 FQNEAQ (reference sequence). The CDR3 sequence is 14 residues long. The V end was cut by 7 bases, the J end by 6 bases, with 15 bases between. The CDR3 here is CASTRLGVAGELFF. As DNA, the CDR3 is TGTGCCAGCACCCGCCTCGGAGTTGCCGGGGAGCTGTTTTTT.

This clonotype has just a few counts. The V and J genes are TRBV12-5 and TRBJ2-5, with TRBD2 matching 10 bases. In germline, CDR1 is LGHNT, CDR2 FRNRAP. CDR3 length: 17 amino acids. The V segment lost 5 bases and the J segment 2 bases; nucleotides outside the gene matches: 11. CDR3 sequence: CASGSGGAPLQQETQYF. The CDR3 nucleotides are TGTGCTAGTGGTAGCGGGGGGGCCCCCCTACAACAAGAGACCCAGTACTTC.

The J gene is TRBJ1-5, the V gene TRBV20-1; D uncertain. The ends were cut back, 3 bases at V and 2 bases at J, with 11 bases in the middle. CDR3 size: 14 residues. Germline assignment: CDR1 DFQATT and CDR2 SNEGSKA (reference sequence). The CDR3 sequence: CSASRSLGNQPQHF. The CDR3 DNA follows: TGCAGTGCTAGCCGGTCCCTAGGCAATCAGCCCCAGCATTTT.

This clonotype was seen just once. J is TRBJ1-4 and V is TRBV20-1, with a possible D match to TRBD1 (5 bases). The CDR3 contains 16 residues. Germline assignment: CDR1 DFQATT and CDR2 SNEGSKA (reference sequence). V was cut by 6 bases and J by 0 bases, with 17 bases left in between. The DNA for the CDR3 is TGCAGTGCCGGTCAGGGACCTTTTGCAACTAATGAAAAACTGTTTTTT. Translating gives CSAGQGPFATNEKLFF.

The chain employs TRBV10-3 and TRBJ1-1; tentative D call: TRBD1 (6 bases). The germline V and J ends were trimmed by 6 bases and 4 bases, with 9 bases remaining between them. This CDR3 is built from 12 residues. In germline, CDR1 is ENHRY, CDR2 SYGVKD. The CDR3 coding sequence is TGTGCCATCAGAGGAGGGGGCACTGAAGCTTTCTTT. This sequence encodes CAIRGGGTEAFF.

This clonotype was observed once. The chain uses TRBV28 and TRBJ2-7, with TRBD1 matching over 10 bases. Trimming cost V 6 bases and J 1 base; bases outside gene matches: 6. The germline CDR1 and CDR2 sequences are MDHEN and SYDVKM. The CDR3 spans 15 residues. The CDR3 DNA is TGTGCCAGCAGAAAAAGACAGGGGGCTTCCTACGAGCAGTACTTC. It is translated as CASRKRQGASYEQYF.

This clonotype has ten or more counts. The V and J genes are TRBV7-2 and TRBJ2-5; a possible D gene is TRBD1 (6 bases). Trimming left V 2 bases short and J 4 bases short, with 11 bases between. CDR1 and CDR2 (germline): SGHTA, FQGNSA. The CDR3 is made up of 14 amino acids. The CDR3 nucleotides are TGTGCCAGCAGCTTATCTGCAGGGGTAGAGACCCAGTACTTC. Encoded protein: CASSLSAGVETQYF.

This clonotype was detected ten times or more. This chain links TRBV7-2 with TRBJ2-7; the match to TRBD2 covers 11 bases. Germline-derived CDR1 and CDR2 are SGHTA and FQGNSA. CDR3 length: 15 amino acids. The J segment lost 4 bases and the V segment lost 1 base, leaving 3 bases of the junction unmatched. The CDR3 DNA reads as TGTGCCAGCAGCTTAGGCGCTAGCGGGGGGTACGAGCAGTACTTC. It specifies CASSLGASGGYEQYF.

The V and J genes are TRBV5-1 and TRBJ2-7; D remains ambiguous. Germline V CDR1 and CDR2: SGHRS, YFSETQ. Trimming left V 6 bases short and J 7 bases short, with 20 bases between. The CDR3 consists of 14 residues. CDR3 sequence (DNA): TGCGCCAGCACCGTGGAAAGCAGAGAATATGAGCAGTACTTC. Translating gives CASTVESREYEQYF.

The chain is built from TRBV7-2 and TRBJ2-2, with 9 bases aligning to TRBD2. The CDR3 runs to 15 residues. Germline assignment: CDR1 SGHTA and CDR2 FQGNSA. J was trimmed by 6 bases and V by 0 bases; bases with no gene match: 2. The CDR3 coding sequence is TGTGCCAGCAGCTTAGCGGGACTAGCCCCCGGGGAGCTGTTTTTT. Amino acid sequence: CASSLAGLAPGELFF. The full variable domain, in which reference TRBV7-2 and TRBJ2-2 provide the parts outside the CDR3, is GAGVSQSPSNKVTEKGKDVELRCDPISGHTALYWYRQSLGQGLEFLIYFQGNSAPDKSGLPSDRFSAERTGGSVSTLTIQRTQQEDSAVYLCASSLAGLAPGELFFGEGSRLTVL.

Only a few counts were recorded for this clonotype. V gene TRBV7-8 combines with J gene TRBJ1-1; 8 bases agree with TRBD1. The J segment lost 4 bases and the V segment lost 5 bases, leaving 9 bases of the junction unmatched. Germline V gene data show CDR1 as SGHVS and CDR2 as FQNEAQ. The CDR3 has 15 residues. Here the CDR3 DNA reads TGTGCCAGCAGCCCCCACCGGACAGGGACCACTGAAGCTTTCTTT. This gives the protein CASSPHRTGTTEAFF.

This clonotype was seen a few times. The chain has TRBV4-3 and TRBJ2-1; D might be TRBD2 (6 bases). The CDR3 loop spans 15 amino acids. CDR1 and CDR2 from the germline V gene are LGHNA and YSLEER. Trimming pared 0 bases from V and 8 bases from J, leaving 14 bases between. This chain's CDR3 is CASSQDSGLAYEQFF. CDR3 nucleotides: TGCGCCAGCAGCCAAGATAGCGGCCTAGCATATGAGCAGTTCTTC.

This clonotype was picked up one time. The chain couples TRBV19 to TRBJ2-1, with D perhaps given as TRBD1 or TRBD2 (5 bases each). This CDR3 contains 14 residues. Germline assignment: CDR1 LNHDA and CDR2 SQIVND (reference sequence). V lost 7 bases and J lost 3, with 13 bases in between. The CDR3 spells CASTAEGHYNEQFF. The CDR3 nucleotides read TGTGCCAGTACAGCCGAGGGGCACTACAATGAGCAGTTCTTC.

This clonotype has just a few counts. The V and J genes are TRBV27 and TRBJ2-1, with 10 positions matching TRBD1. Germline values: CDR1 MNHEY, CDR2 SMNVEV (reference sequence). V lost 8 bases, J lost 8 bases, and 18 bases stayed unmatched. The CDR3 is 17 residues long. CDR3 nucleotides: TGTGCCAGCGTACCCTGGTTCCGGGACAGGGGAGAGGATGAGCAGTTCTTC. It translates to CASVPWFRDRGEDEQFF.

The rearrangement links TRBV28 to TRBJ2-1; the match to TRBD1 covers 9 bases. The germline V gene has CDR1 MDHEN and CDR2 SYDVKM. The V gene end was trimmed by 6 bases and the J gene end by 4 bases; junction bases not matched to a gene: 7. The CDR3 contains 15 residues. CDR3 sequence (DNA): TGTGCCAGCAGCCCCGGGACAGGGTGGTACAATGAGCAGTTCTTC. Translated, it gives CASSPGTGWYNEQFF.